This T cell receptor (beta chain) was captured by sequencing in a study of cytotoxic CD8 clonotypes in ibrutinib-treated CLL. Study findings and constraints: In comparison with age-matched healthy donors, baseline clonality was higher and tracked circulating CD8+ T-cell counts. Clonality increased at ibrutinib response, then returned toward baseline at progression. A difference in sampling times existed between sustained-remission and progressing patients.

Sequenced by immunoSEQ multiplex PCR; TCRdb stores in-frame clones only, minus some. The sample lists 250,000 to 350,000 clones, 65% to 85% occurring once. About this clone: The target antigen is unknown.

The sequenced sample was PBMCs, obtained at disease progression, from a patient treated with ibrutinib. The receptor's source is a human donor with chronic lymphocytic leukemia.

The chain's CDR3 is CASSLAARARDEQFF. For the CDR3, the DNA is TGTGCCAGCAGCTTAGCAGCTCGGGCGAGGGATGAGCAGTTCTTC. The J gene is TRBJ2-1, the V gene TRBV7-9; D might be TRBD2 (5 bases). The germline CDR1 and CDR2 sequences are SEHNR and FQNEAQ (reference sequence). The length of the CDR3 is 15 residues. V was cut by 0 bases and J by 8 bases, with 14 bases left in between.